The 8 T cell receptor beta chains in this list originate from one sample, sequenced in a study of blood T cell repertoires in COVID-19. The table came from immunoSEQ multiplex PCR; TCRdb's copy has only in-frame clones and leaves some out. The profile shows around 300,000 clones, about 85% of them singletons. Sequenced: peripheral blood. The receptors shown here come from a man between 18 and 29 years old with active or convalescent COVID-19.

In its sample, this clone was seen once. The chain has TRBV5-1 and TRBJ1-1, with a tentative D call TRBD1 (5 bases). The germline V gene encodes CDR1 SGHRS and CDR2 YFSETQ. Trimming stripped 4 bases from V and 1 base from J, with 14 bases between. The CDR3 totals 15 residues. CDR3 sequence: CASSVQGVKNTEAFF. The CDR3 DNA is TGCGCCAGCAGCGTACAAGGGGTTAAGAACACTGAAGCTTTCTTT.

This clone appeared a few times. As DNA, the CDR3 is TGTGCCAGCAATGCGAGTAAGTCGAGATGCGGGGAGCTGTTTTTT. Residues: CASNASKSRCGELFF. The chain employs TRBV27 and TRBJ2-2, with D uncertain. The germline V and J ends were trimmed by 7 bases and 7 bases, with 19 bases remaining between them. CDR3 length equals 15 residues. CDR1 and CDR2 from the germline V gene are MNHEY and SMNVEV (reference sequence).

V is TRBV10-3 and J is TRBJ1-2, with D perhaps matching TRBD1 (5 bases). The CDR3 extends over 14 amino acids. Trimming removed 2 bases at V and 4 bases at J, with 11 bases between. Germline CDR1 is ENHRY and CDR2 is SYGVKD. CDR3 in amino acids: CAISEVGDSYGYTF. The CDR3 DNA is TGTGCCATCAGTGAGGTGGGCGACAGCTATGGCTACACCTTC.

Points on this clone: Its ends do not fully match the called genes, so a read error is possible. J is TRBJ2-7 and V is TRBV13, with 10 bases identical to TRBD2. The CDR3 sequence is 17 residues long. Germline V CDR1 and CDR2: PRHDT, FYEKMQ (reference sequence). CDR3 DNA: TGTGCCAGCAGCCTAGGCCGTTTAGCGGGGGGTACCTACGAGCAGTACTTC. This translates into CASSLGRLAGGTYEQYF.

A few counts support this clone. The rearrangement uses TRBV3-1 (or the pseudogene TRBV3-2) and TRBJ1-3; D might be TRBD1 (5 bases). This CDR3 spans 16 amino acids. Looked up from germline, CDR1 is LGHDT and CDR2 is YNNKEL (reference sequence). The V and J ends lost 4 bases and 2 bases respectively, with 15 bases between them. DNA for the CDR3: TGTGCCAGCAGCCGTTCGGGGGGGTCTACTGGAAACACCATATATTTT. Residues: CASSRSGGSTGNTIYF.

The chain is built from TRBV5-1 and TRBJ2-5, with D possibly matching TRBD2 (6 bases). Germline CDR1 and CDR2: SGHRS and YFSETQ. The CDR3 loop spans 13 amino acids. Trimming took off 6 bases at V and 0 bases at J, with 9 bases between the two ends. DNA of the CDR3: TGCGCCAGCACCTCTAGCGACCAAGAGACCCAGTACTTC. It codes for CASTSSDQETQYF. The full variable domain, with the rest looked up from reference TRBV5-1 and TRBJ2-5, is KAGVTQTPRYLIKTRGQQVTLSCSPISGHRSVSWYQQTPGQGLQFLFEYFSETQRNKGNFPGRFSGRQFSNSRSEMNVSTLELGDSALYLCASTSSDQETQYFGPGTRLLVL.

The chain recombines TRBV4-3 with TRBJ2-3; possibly TRBD1 for D (5 bases). V gave up 0 bases and J gave up 0 bases, with 13 bases separating them. This CDR3 region has 17 residues. In germline, CDR1 is LGHNA, CDR2 YSLEER. Written as DNA, the CDR3 is TGCGCCAGCAGCCAAGATCCCCAGGGATTTAGCACAGATACGCAGTATTTT. Translation: CASSQDPQGFSTDTQYF.

J is TRBJ2-3 and V is TRBV12-5; 11 bases match TRBD1. Per germline, CDR1 LGHNT and CDR2 FRNRAP. This CDR3 is built from 16 residues. The ends lost 1 base at V and 4 bases at J; junction bases unmatched: 4. DNA for the CDR3: TGTGCTAGTGGTTTGGGGACAGGGGGCGTCCCAGATACGCAGTATTTT. Protein sequence: CASGLGTGGVPDTQYF.